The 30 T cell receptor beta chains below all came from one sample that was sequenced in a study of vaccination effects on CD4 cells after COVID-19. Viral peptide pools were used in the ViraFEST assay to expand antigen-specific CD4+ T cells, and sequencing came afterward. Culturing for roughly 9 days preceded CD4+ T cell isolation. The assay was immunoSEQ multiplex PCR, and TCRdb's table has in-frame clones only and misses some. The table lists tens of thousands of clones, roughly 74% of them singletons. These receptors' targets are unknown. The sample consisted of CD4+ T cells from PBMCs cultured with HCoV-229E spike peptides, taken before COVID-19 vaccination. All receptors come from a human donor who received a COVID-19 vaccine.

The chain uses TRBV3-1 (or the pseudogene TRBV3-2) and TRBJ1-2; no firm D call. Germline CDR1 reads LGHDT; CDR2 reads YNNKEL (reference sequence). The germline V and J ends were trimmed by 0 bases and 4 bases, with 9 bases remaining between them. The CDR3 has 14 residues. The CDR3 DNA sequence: TGTGCCAGCAGCCAAGAAGGCAGGCCCTATGGCTACACCTTC. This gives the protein CASSQEGRPYGYTF.

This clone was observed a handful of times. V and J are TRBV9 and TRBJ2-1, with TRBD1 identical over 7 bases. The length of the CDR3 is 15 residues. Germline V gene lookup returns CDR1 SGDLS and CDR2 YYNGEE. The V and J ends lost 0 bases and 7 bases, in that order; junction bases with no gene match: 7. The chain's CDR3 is CASSVEGGFSNEQFF. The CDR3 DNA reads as TGTGCCAGCAGCGTAGAAGGGGGCTTTAGTAATGAGCAGTTCTTC. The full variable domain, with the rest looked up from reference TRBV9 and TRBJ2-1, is DSGVTQTPKHLITATGQRVTLRCSPRSGDLSVYWYQQSLDQGLQFLIQYYNGEERAKGNILERFSAQQFPDLHSELNLSSLELGDSALYFCASSVEGGFSNEQFFGPGTRLTVL.

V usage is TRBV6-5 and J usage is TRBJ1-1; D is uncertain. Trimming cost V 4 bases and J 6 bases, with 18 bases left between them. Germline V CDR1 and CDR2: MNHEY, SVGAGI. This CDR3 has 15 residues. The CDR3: CASSFTRDLAAEAFF. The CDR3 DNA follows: TGTGCCAGCAGTTTCACCAGAGATTTGGCTGCTGAAGCTTTCTTT.

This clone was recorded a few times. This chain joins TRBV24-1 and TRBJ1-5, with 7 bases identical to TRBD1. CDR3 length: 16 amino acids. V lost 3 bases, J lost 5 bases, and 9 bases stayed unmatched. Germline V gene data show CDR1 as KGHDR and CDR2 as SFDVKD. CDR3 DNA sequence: TGTGCCACCAGTGATCCCTCCACAGGGGACCATCAGCCCCAGCATTTT. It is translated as CATSDPSTGDHQPQHF.

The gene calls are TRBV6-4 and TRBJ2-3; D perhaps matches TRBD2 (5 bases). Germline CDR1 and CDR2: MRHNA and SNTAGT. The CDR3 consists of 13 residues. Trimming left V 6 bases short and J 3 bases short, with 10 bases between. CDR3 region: CASRPRGTDTQYF. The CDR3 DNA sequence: TGTGCCAGCAGACCTCGAGGGACAGATACGCAGTATTTT.

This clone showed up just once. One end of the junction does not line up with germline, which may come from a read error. The CDR3 nucleotides are TGTGCCAGCAGCCTTTTCGCCGAGACAGCACACTTC. Its translation: CASSLFAETAHF. The rearrangement links TRBV11-2 to TRBJ2-5; D might be TRBD1 (5 bases). The CDR3 runs 12 residues. Germline V gene lookup returns CDR1 SGHAT and CDR2 FQNNGV.

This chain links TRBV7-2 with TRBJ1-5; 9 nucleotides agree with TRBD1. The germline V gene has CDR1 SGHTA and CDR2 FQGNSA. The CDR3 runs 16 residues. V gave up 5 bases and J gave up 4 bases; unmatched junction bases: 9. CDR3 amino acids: CASSLAGTGFNQPQHF. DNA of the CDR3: TGTGCCAGCAGCCTGGCCGGGACAGGGTTTAATCAGCCCCAGCATTTT.

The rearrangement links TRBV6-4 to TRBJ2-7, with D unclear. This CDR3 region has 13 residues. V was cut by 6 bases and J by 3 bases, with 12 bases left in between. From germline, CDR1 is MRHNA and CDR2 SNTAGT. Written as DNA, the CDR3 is TGTGCCAGCAGCCCGAAAGGGAACTACGAGCAGTACGTC. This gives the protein CASSPKGNYEQYV.

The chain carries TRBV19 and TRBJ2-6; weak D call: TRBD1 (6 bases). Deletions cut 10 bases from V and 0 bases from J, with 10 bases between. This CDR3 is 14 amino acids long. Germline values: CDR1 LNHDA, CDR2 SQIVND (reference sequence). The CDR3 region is CATRTVSGANVLTF. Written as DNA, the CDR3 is TGTGCCACCCGGACAGTCTCTGGGGCCAACGTCCTGACTTTC.

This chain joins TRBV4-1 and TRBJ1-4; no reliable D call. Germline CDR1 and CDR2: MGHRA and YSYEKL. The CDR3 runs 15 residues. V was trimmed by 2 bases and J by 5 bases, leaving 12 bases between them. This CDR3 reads CASSQLGLSNEKLFF. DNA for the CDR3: TGCGCCAGCAGCCAATTGGGCCTGTCAAATGAAAAACTGTTTTTT.

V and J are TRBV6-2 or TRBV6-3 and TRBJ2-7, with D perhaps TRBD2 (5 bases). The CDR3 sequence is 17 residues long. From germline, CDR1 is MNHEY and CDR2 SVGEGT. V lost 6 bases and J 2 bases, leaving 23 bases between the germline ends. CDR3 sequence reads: CASSSLSAGSGAYEQYV. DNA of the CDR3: TGTGCCAGCAGCTCCCTATCGGCAGGTTCCGGGGCCTACGAGCAGTACGTC.

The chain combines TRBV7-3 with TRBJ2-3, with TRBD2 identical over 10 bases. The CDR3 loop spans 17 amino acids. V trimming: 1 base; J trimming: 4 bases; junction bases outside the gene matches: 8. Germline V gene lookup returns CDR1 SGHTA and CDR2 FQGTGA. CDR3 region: CASSLKGAGGPADTQYF. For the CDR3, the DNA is TGTGCCAGCAGCTTAAAAGGAGCGGGGGGGCCCGCAGATACGCAGTATTTT.

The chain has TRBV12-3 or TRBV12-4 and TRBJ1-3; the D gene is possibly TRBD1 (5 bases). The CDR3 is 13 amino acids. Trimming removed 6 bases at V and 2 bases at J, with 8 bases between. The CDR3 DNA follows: TGTGCCAGCAGACAGGCTCCTGGAAACACCATATATTTT. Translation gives CASRQAPGNTIYF.

This chain's CDR3 is CASSDRRGFFYEQYV. CDR3 bases: TGTGCCAGCAGTGATCGCAGGGGGTTTTTCTACGAGCAGTACGTC. The chain is built from TRBV6-1 and TRBJ2-7; TRBD1 matches 7 bases. CDR3 length: 15 amino acids. V trimming: 3 bases; J trimming: 3 bases; junction bases outside the gene matches: 8. The germline V gene has CDR1 MNHNS and CDR2 SASEGT.

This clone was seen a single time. In nucleotides, the CDR3 is TGTGCCTGGAGTTCACCTCAACCCCAAAATTCACCCCTCCACTTT. Translating it yields CAWSSPQPQNSPLHF. The V gene is TRBV30, the J gene TRBJ1-6; D uncertain. Between the trimmed V and J ends, which lost 2 bases and 7 bases, there was a span of 15 bases. Germline CDR1 reads GTSNPN; CDR2 reads SVGIG (reference sequence). CDR3 length equals 15 residues.

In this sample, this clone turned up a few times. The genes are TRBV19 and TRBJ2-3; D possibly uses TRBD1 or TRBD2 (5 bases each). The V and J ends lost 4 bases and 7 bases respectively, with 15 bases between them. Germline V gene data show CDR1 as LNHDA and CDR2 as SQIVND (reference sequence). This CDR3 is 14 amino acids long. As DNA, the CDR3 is TGTGCCAGTAGTACCTCCGGGACCTGGAATACGCAGTATTTT. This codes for CASSTSGTWNTQYF.

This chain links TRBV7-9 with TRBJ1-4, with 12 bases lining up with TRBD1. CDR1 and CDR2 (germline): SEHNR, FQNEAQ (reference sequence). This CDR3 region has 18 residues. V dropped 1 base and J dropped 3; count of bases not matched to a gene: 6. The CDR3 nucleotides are TGTGCCAGCAGCTTAGGACCGGGACAGGGGGCGTCTAATGAAAAACTGTTTTTT. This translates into CASSLGPGQGASNEKLFF.

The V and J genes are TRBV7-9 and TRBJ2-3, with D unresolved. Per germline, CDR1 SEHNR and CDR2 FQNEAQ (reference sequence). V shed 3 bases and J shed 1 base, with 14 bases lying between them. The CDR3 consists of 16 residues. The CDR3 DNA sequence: TGTGCCAGCAGCTTCCTGAGGTCGGGCGGCACAGATACGCAGTATTTT. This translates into CASSFLRSGGTDTQYF.

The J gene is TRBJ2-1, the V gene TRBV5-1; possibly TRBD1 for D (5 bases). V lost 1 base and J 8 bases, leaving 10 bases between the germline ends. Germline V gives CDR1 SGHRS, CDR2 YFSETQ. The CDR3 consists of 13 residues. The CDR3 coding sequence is TGCGCCAGCAGCTTGAACAGGCCCGATGAGCAGTTCTTC. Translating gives CASSLNRPDEQFF.

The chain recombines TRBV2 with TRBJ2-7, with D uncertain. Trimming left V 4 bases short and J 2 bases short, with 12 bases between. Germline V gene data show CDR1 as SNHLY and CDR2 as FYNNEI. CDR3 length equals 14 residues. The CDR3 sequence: CASSVGRGPYEQYV. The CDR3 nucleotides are TGTGCCAGCAGTGTCGGTCGAGGACCCTACGAGCAGTACGTC.

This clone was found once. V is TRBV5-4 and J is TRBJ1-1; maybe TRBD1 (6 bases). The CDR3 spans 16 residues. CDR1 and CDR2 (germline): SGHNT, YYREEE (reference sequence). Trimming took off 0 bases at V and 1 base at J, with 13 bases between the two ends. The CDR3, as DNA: TGTGCCAGCAGCTTGGTTCGGACAGAGCCGAACACTGAAGCTTTCTTT. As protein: CASSLVRTEPNTEAFF.

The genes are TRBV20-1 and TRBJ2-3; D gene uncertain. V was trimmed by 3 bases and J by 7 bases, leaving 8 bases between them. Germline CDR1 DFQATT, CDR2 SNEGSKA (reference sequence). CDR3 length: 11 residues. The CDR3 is CSARSAYTQYF. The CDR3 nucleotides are TGCAGTGCTAGGTCAGCGTATACGCAGTATTTT.

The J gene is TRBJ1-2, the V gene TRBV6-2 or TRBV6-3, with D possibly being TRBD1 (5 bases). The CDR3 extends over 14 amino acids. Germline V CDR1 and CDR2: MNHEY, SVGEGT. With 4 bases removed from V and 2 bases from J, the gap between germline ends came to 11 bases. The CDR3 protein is CASSSGRANYGYTF. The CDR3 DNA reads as TGTGCCAGCAGTTCTGGCAGGGCCAACTATGGCTACACCTTC.

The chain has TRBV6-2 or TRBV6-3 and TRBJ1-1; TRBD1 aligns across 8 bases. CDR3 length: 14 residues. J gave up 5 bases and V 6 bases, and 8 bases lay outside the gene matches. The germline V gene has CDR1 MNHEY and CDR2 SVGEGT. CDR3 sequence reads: CASSPGQGRTEAFF. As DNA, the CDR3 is TGTGCCAGCAGCCCTGGACAGGGACGTACTGAAGCTTTCTTT.

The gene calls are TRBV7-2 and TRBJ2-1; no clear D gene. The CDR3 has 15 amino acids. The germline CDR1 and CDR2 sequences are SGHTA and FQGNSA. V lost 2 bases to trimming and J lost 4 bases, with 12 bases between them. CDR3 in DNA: TGTGCCAGCAGCTTATATATCGGCGAATACAATGAGCAGTTCTTC. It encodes CASSLYIGEYNEQFF.

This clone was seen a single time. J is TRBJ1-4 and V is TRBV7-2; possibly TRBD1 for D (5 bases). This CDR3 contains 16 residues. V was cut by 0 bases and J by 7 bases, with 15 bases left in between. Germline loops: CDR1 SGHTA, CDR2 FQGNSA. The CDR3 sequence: CASSLAGNRQGEKLFF. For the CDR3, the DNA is TGTGCCAGCAGCTTAGCGGGTAACAGGCAGGGTGAAAAACTGTTTTTT.

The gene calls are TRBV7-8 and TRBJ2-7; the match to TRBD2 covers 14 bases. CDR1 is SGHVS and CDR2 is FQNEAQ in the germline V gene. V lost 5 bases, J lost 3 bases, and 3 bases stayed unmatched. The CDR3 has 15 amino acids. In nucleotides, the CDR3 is TGTGCCAGCAGCATAGGGACTAGCGGGGGCTACGAGCAGTACGTC. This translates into CASSIGTSGGYEQYV.

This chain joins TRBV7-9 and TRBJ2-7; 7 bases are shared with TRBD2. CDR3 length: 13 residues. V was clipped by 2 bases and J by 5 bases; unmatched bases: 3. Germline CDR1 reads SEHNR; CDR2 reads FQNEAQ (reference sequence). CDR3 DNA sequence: TGTGCCAGCAGCTTACGGGGGGATGACGAGCAGTACGTC. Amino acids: CASSLRGDDEQYV.

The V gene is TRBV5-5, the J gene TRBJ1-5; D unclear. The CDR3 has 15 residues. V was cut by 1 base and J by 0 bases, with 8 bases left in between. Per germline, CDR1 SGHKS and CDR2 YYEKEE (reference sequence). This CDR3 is CASSLNPYSNQPQHF. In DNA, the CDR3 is TGTGCCAGCAGCTTGAATCCATATAGCAATCAGCCCCAGCATTTT.

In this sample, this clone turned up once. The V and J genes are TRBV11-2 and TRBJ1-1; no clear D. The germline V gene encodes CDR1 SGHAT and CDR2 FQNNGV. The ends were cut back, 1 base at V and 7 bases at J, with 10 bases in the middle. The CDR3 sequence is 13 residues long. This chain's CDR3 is CASSLVGSSEAFF. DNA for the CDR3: TGTGCCAGCAGCTTAGTAGGTAGTAGTGAAGCTTTCTTT.